The next 7 T cell receptor beta chains were all read from a single sample in a study of blood T cell repertoires in COVID-19. Here immunoSEQ multiplex PCR was the method, and the copy in TCRdb shows in-frame clones only, minus some. Found here are 200,000 to 250,000 clones, about nine tenths of them singletons; the top ten hold roughly 2.5%. The sample comprised peripheral blood. The receptors come from a woman in her sixties or seventies with acute or convalescent COVID-19.

The table lists this clone with a few counts. V and J are TRBV6-2 or TRBV6-3 and TRBJ2-7; TRBD2 matches at 10 bases. V was clipped by 2 bases and J by 3 bases; unmatched bases: 4. Germline CDR1 MNHEY, CDR2 SVGEGT. The CDR3 has 15 residues. The CDR3 region has the DNA TGTGCCAGCAGTTACCGGACTAGCGGCCACTACGAGCAGTACTTC. It yields the protein CASSYRTSGHYEQYF.

The sample holds one count of this clone. V is TRBV19 and J is TRBJ1-6, with 9 bases fitting TRBD1. This CDR3 region has 13 residues. The germline V gene encodes CDR1 LNHDA and CDR2 SQIVND (reference sequence). Losses at the gene ends were 9 bases for V and 6 bases for J; bases not matched to a gene: 3. CDR3 coding DNA: TGTGCCAGCGGGACAGGGATTAATTCACCCCTCCACTTT. Translated: CASGTGINSPLHF.

The J gene is TRBJ2-3, the V gene TRBV18; D remains ambiguous. CDR1 KGHSH and CDR2 LQKENI come from the germline V gene. CDR3 length: 13 amino acids. The V and J ends lost 3 bases and 3 bases respectively, with 7 bases between them. The CDR3 nucleotides are TGTGCCAGCTCACCCCCGGTAACAGATACGCAGTATTTT. Protein product: CASSPPVTDTQYF.

V is TRBV18 and J is TRBJ1-2, with D unresolved. The CDR3 runs 13 residues. The germline CDR1 and CDR2 sequences are KGHSH and LQKENI. V lost 6 bases to trimming and J lost 4 bases, with 12 bases between them. The CDR3 DNA reads as TGTGCCAGCTCTCCTCCGGGAACCTATGGCTACACCTTC. Translation: CASSPPGTYGYTF.

CDR3 sequence: CASQQGDYGYTF. The CDR3 nucleotides read TGTGCCAGCCAACAGGGGGACTATGGCTACACCTTC. This chain connects TRBV5-4 to TRBJ1-2; 8 bases are shared with TRBD1. CDR1 is SGHNT, CDR2 YYREEE, per germline (reference sequence). The CDR3 totals 12 residues. The J segment lost 3 bases and the V segment lost 7 bases, leaving 2 bases of the junction unmatched.

The chain combines TRBV7-8 with TRBJ1-1; 9 positions agree with TRBD1. This CDR3 region has 14 residues. Per germline, CDR1 SGHVS and CDR2 FQNEAQ. The V and J ends lost 5 bases and 5 bases, in that order; junction bases with no gene match: 6. The CDR3 region has the DNA TGTGCCAGCAGCAGGGACAGGGACATGACTGAAGCTTTCTTT. Amino acids: CASSRDRDMTEAFF.

This clone was seen a few times. The chain employs TRBV10-2 and TRBJ2-7; perhaps TRBD1 as D (6 bases). V was pared by 3 bases and J by 3 bases, with 12 bases between. Germline CDR1 reads WSHSY; CDR2 reads SAAADI. The CDR3 loop spans 14 amino acids. The DNA for the CDR3 is TGCGCCAGCAGTGACCGGGACATTCTCTACGAGCAGTACTTC. Translated: CASSDRDILYEQYF.